The 9 T cell receptor beta chains in this list originate from one sample, sequenced in a study of T cells after yellow fever vaccination. TCRdb re-derived calls from the 5' RACE reads in MiXCR, one entry per CDR3 protein. In the table there are about 160,000 distinct CDR3 sequences, around 8.5% of which are singletons. Source: CD8+ T cells sorted from PBMCs, taken 45 days after the yellow fever booster vaccination. The source of these receptors is a man aged 18 to 29 who received the YFV17D yellow fever vaccine.

The genes are TRBV7-9 and TRBJ2-5; 7 nucleotides agree with TRBD1. Germline values: CDR1 SEHNR, CDR2 FQNEAQ (reference sequence). This CDR3 is built from 16 residues. Trimming at V came to 5 bases and at J to 3 bases, leaving 12 bases not matched to a gene. The CDR3 spells CASSKTSDRSKETQYF. DNA for the CDR3: TGTGCCAGCAGCAAAACTTCGGACAGGTCGAAAGAGACCCAGTACTTC.

CDR3 sequence (DNA): TGCGCCAGCAGCCCTTCTGGATACGAGGCAGATACGCAGTATTTT. Translation gives CASSPSGYEADTQYF. This chain joins TRBV5-1 and TRBJ2-3, with D uncertain. V was trimmed by 4 bases and J by 4 bases, leaving 16 bases between them. CDR1 and CDR2 from the germline V gene are SGHRS and YFSETQ. This CDR3 has 15 residues. Full variable domain (remainder filled in from reference TRBV5-1 and TRBJ2-3): KAGVTQTPRYLIKTRGQQVTLSCSPISGHRSVSWYQQTPGQGLQFLFEYFSETQRNKGNFPGRFSGRQFSNSRSEMNVSTLELGDSALYLCASSPSGYEADTQYFGPGTRLTVL.

Written as DNA, the CDR3 is TGTGCCAGCATCAAAGGTAGGGCCGGACAGCCCCAGCATTTT. Translated: CASIKGRAGQPQHF. The chain uses TRBV7-8 and TRBJ1-5, with D unresolved. V gave up 7 bases and J gave up 7 bases, with 17 bases separating them. Germline CDR1 reads SGHVS; CDR2 reads FQNEAQ. The CDR3 is 14 amino acids.

This clonotype has ten or more counts. The chain combines TRBV5-1 with TRBJ2-1; 9 bases match TRBD1. The CDR3 is made up of 15 amino acids. V gave up 2 bases and J gave up 7 bases; unmatched junction bases: 7. The V gene's germline CDR1 is SGHRS and CDR2 YFSETQ. The CDR3 coding sequence is TGCGCCAGCAGCTTCGGACAGGGGTTTTGGAATGAGCAGTTCTTC. It is translated as CASSFGQGFWNEQFF.

The rearrangement links TRBV5-6 to TRBJ2-1; 12 bases are a match to TRBD2. CDR3 length equals 16 residues. V was pared by 4 bases and J by 7 bases, with 9 bases of the junction left unmatched. Per germline, CDR1 SGHDT and CDR2 YYEEEE. The CDR3 loop reads CASSPTSGGAWNEQFF. In DNA, the CDR3 is TGTGCCAGCAGCCCGACTAGCGGGGGCGCGTGGAATGAGCAGTTCTTC.

This clonotype was seen only a few times. The chain recombines TRBV24-1 with TRBJ2-3, with D possibly matching TRBD2 (5 bases). Trimming shortened V by 2 bases and J by 2 bases, and 13 bases separated the two germline ends. Germline V gives CDR1 KGHDR, CDR2 SFDVKD. There are 16 residues in the CDR3. The CDR3 here is CATSDSHDGDTDTQYF. CDR3 coding DNA: TGTGCCACCAGTGATTCCCATGACGGGGACACAGATACGCAGTATTTT.

In this sample, this clonotype turned up many times. V and J are TRBV6-5 and TRBJ1-1, with D unclear. The V end was cut by 3 bases, the J end by 4 bases, with 15 bases between. Germline V gene data show CDR1 as MNHEY and CDR2 as SVGAGI. The CDR3 loop spans 15 amino acids. CDR3 in amino acids: CASSYAGDLGTEAFF. The CDR3 nucleotides are TGTGCCAGCAGTTATGCGGGCGACCTGGGCACTGAAGCTTTCTTT.

This clonotype was counted between two and nine times. The rearrangement joins TRBV6-5 to TRBJ2-2; a possible D gene is TRBD2 (7 bases). The CDR3 consists of 14 residues. Trimming removed 0 bases at V and 6 bases at J, with 8 bases between. The germline CDR1 and CDR2 sequences are MNHEY and SVGAGI. This CDR3 is CASSYSRGPGELFF. The DNA of the CDR3 is TGTGCCAGCAGTTACTCGCGGGGGCCCGGGGAGCTGTTTTTT.

V usage is TRBV29-1 and J usage is TRBJ2-7; no clear D. V shed 8 bases and J shed 3 bases, with 11 bases lying between them. This CDR3 region has 11 residues. Germline V gene lookup returns CDR1 SQVTM and CDR2 ANQGSEA. DNA for the CDR3: TGCAGCACCCTCCGGCTCTACGAGCAGTACGTC. Its protein is CSTLRLYEQYV.